A selection of T cell receptor beta chains follows, all from one sample in a study of shared clonotypes between healthy human individuals. Generated by immunoSEQ multiplex PCR, the TCRdb table keeps only in-frame clones and is missing some. The sample carries some 2.1 million clones, 90% to 95% recorded once. The material sequenced was naive CD4+ T cells sorted from blood. The receptor source for this set is a man aged 18 to 29 in good health. Both conserved end residues are part of each CDR3. D genes are given only for firm matches. A row's size may be missing; if present it is once, few, many or a size class.

TRBV29-1,TRBD1,TRBJ2-1,once,CSANRGIYNEQFF,TGCAGCGCAAACAGGGGTATCTACAATGAGCAGTTCTTC
TRBV9,.,TRBJ1-1,.,CASSVVDSINTEAFF,TGTGCCAGCAGCGTAGTGGACTCCATAAACACTGAAGCTTTCTTT
TRBV5-1,.,TRBJ2-7,.,CASSPVLGGNEQYF,TGCGCCAGCAGCCCGGTTTTGGGGGGAAACGAGCAGTACTTC
TRBV10-3,TRBD1,TRBJ1-1,.,CAITEDRGQEAFF,TGTGCCATCACCGAAGACAGGGGGCAGGAAGCTTTCTTT
TRBV5-4,TRBD2,TRBJ2-5,.,CASSLVPAGGQETQYF,TGTGCCAGCAGCTTGGTCCCAGCGGGGGGGCAGGAGACCCAGTACTTC
TRBV15,TRBD1,TRBJ1-1,.,CATSRERQGPEAFF,TGTGCCACCAGCAGAGAAAGACAGGGGCCTGAAGCTTTCTTT
TRBV7-2,.,TRBJ2-1,.,CASSLTPNSYNEQFF,TGTGCCAGCAGCTTGACACCTAACTCCTACAATGAGCAGTTCTTC
TRBV2,TRBD1,TRBJ2-2,.,CASRTGVAGELFF,TGTGCCAGCAGGACAGGGGTGGCCGGGGAGCTGTTTTTT
TRBV6-5,.,TRBJ1-4,.,CASSLIGAGDEKLFF,TGTGCCAGCAGTCTGATTGGGGCGGGAGATGAAAAACTGTTTTTT
TRBV5-1,TRBD2,TRBJ2-3,.,CASRSRRGGRAPTDTQYF,TGCGCCAGCAGGTCCCGGAGAGGCGGGAGGGCTCCGACAGATACGCAGTATTTT
TRBV7-9,.,TRBJ2-7,once,CASSLVPTQAREQYF,TGTGCCAGCAGCTTAGTACCGACCCAAGCCCGGGAGCAGTACTTC
TRBV10-3,.,TRBJ1-5,.,CAISDGHNQPQHF,TGTGCCATCAGTGATGGTCACAATCAGCCCCAGCATTTT
TRBV6-1,TRBD2,TRBJ2-3,once,CASSDLPSGGPTDTQYF,TGTGCCAGCAGTGATTTGCCTAGCGGGGGACCTACAGATACGCAGTATTTT
TRBV6-5,.,TRBJ2-3,.,CASSYGGADTQYF,TGTGCCAGCAGTTATGGGGGCGCAGATACGCAGTATTTT
TRBV5-1,.,TRBJ2-7,.,CASSLEGKRLNYEQYF,TGCGCCAGCAGCTTGGAGGGTAAGCGCCTAAACTACGAGCAGTACTTC
TRBV7-9,.,TRBJ1-2,.,CASSLEVSNGYTF,TGTGCCAGCAGCTTAGAAGTTTCGAATGGCTACACCTTC
TRBV4-1,.,TRBJ1-4,.,CASSQARDIKSLFF,TGCGCCAGCAGCCAAGCCAGAGATATCAAAAGTCTGTTTTTT
TRBV30,.,TRBJ2-1,.,CAWSADWGGEQFF,TGTGCCTGGAGCGCCGATTGGGGCGGTGAGCAGTTCTTC
TRBV5-1,.,TRBJ1-1,.,CASSLRAPALEAFF,TGCGCCAGCAGCTTAAGGGCCCCCGCGCTTGAAGCTTTCTTT
TRBV7-9,.,TRBJ2-7,.,CASSPGAGTTYEQYF,TGTGCCAGCAGCCCAGGGGCCGGGACTACTTACGAGCAGTACTTC
TRBV15,TRBD1,TRBJ1-6,once,CATSRTDTRRDSGFGPLHF,TGTGCCACCAGCAGAACTGATACCCGGCGGGACAGCGGCTTCGGACCCCTCCACTTT
TRBV10-3,.,TRBJ1-4,.,CAISASTDSNEKLFF,TGTGCCATCAGTGCATCGACAGATTCCAATGAAAAACTGTTTTTT
TRBV6-5,.,TRBJ1-2,few,CASSTTDRFYSYTF,TGTGCCAGCAGTACCACTGACAGGTTCTATAGCTACACCTTC
TRBV13,.,TRBJ2-3,once,CASSLRNKFVTGERTDTQYF,TGTGCCAGCAGCTTAAGAAATAAGTTCGTAACGGGAGAGAGAACAGATACGCAGTATTTT
TRBV10-2,TRBD2,TRBJ2-7,once,CATWDLAGTSYEQYF,TGCGCCACTTGGGACCTAGCGGGAACATCCTACGAGCAGTACTTC
TRBV28,TRBD1,TRBJ1-3,.,CASSGPLGAGGGNTIYF,TGTGCCAGCAGTGGGCCGTTGGGAGCAGGGGGTGGAAACACCATATATTTT
TRBV6-5,TRBD2,TRBJ2-7,.,CASSRGGAHEQYF,TGTGCCAGCAGCCGGGGGGGGGCTCACGAGCAGTACTTC
TRBV18,TRBD1,TRBJ1-3,.,CASSPMGQGGNTIYF,TGTGCCAGCTCACCAATGGGACAGGGAGGAAACACCATATATTTT
TRBV5-1,.,TRBJ2-7,.,CASSPPRAGPYEQYF,TGCGCCAGCAGCCCCCCGCGGGCCGGACCCTACGAGCAGTACTTC
TRBV5-1,.,TRBJ2-7,.,CASSPRTAEFYEQYF,TGCGCCAGCAGCCCCCGGACCGCGGAGTTCTACGAGCAGTACTTC
TRBV5-5,.,TRBJ1-1,.,CASSSTGLLNTEAFF,TGTGCCAGCAGCTCTACGGGACTTCTGAACACTGAAGCTTTCTTT
TRBV10-1,.,TRBJ1-6,.,CASTRGGGPPRSPLHF,TGCGCCAGCACCCGGGGGGGCGGTCCCCCTAGGTCACCCCTCCACTTT
TRBV10-1,TRBD2,TRBJ2-3,.,CASSEIKLAGLGTDTQYF,TGCGCCAGCAGTGAAATCAAACTAGCGGGATTAGGCACAGATACGCAGTATTTT
TRBV5-1,.,TRBJ1-6,.,CASSFYGRGLGSPLHF,TGCGCCAGCAGCTTCTACGGCAGGGGACTGGGTTCACCCCTCCACTTT
TRBV6-5,.,TRBJ1-1,.,CASSYEQPGVNTEAFF,TGTGCCAGCAGTTACGAACAGCCGGGGGTGAACACTGAAGCTTTCTTT
TRBV5-6,.,TRBJ2-2,.,CASSRAGELFF,TGTGCCAGCAGCCGAGCAGGGGAGCTGTTTTTT
TRBV7-2,.,TRBJ2-1,.,CASSSASVSYNEQFF,TGTGCCAGCAGCTCCGCTAGCGTCTCCTACAATGAGCAGTTCTTC
TRBV4-1,.,TRBJ2-2,.,CASSREPAETNTGELFF,TGCGCCAGCAGCCGCGAGCCCGCGGAAACGAACACCGGGGAGCTGTTTTTT
TRBV19,.,TRBJ1-4,.,CASSLEGRREKLFF,TGTGCCAGTAGTTTGGAAGGGCGCAGGGAAAAACTGTTTTTT
TRBV14,.,TRBJ2-7,.,CASSQVIHWYSYEQYF,TGTGCCAGCAGCCAAGTAATCCATTGGTACTCCTACGAGCAGTACTTC